The clone carrying this T cell receptor (beta chain) was recorded many times. The antigen remains unidentified. A much larger clone sits a single nucleotide away, making a read error possible. This sample is part of a study of metastatic and nonmetastatic thyroid tumors. Points from the study as a whole: According to reports, the diversity of TCR beta was significantly higher in malignant thyroid tumors than in benign nodules, and this held in both blood and tumor samples.

Germline CDR1 reads GTSNPN; CDR2 reads SVGIG (reference sequence). The CDR3 length is 15 residues. Trimming took 8 bases from V and 1 from J; bases not matched to a gene: 9. Original processing methods: Construction of a distant-metastasis classifier for papillary thyroid cancer relied on CDR3 differences across clinicopathological groups. TCRdb called clones again from the PCR reads with MiXCR. TCRdb's processing, not the authors' own work, is the source of the V and J calls. The sample consists of approximately 12,000 clones, around 21% of them appearing once. Each patient came to thyroid surgery without any prior treatment (of any kind).

Source material: adjacent normal tissue. The chain couples TRBV30 to TRBJ2-2, with 8 positions matching TRBD2. This TCR was sampled from a female donor with papillary thyroid cancer or a benign thyroid nodule (not recorded which). Some clones in this sample may be carry-over from other donors' samples. The CDR3 protein is CARSREGMNTGELFF. CDR3 coding DNA: TGTGCCCGTTCCCGGGAGGGGATGAACACCGGGGAGCTGTTTTTT.